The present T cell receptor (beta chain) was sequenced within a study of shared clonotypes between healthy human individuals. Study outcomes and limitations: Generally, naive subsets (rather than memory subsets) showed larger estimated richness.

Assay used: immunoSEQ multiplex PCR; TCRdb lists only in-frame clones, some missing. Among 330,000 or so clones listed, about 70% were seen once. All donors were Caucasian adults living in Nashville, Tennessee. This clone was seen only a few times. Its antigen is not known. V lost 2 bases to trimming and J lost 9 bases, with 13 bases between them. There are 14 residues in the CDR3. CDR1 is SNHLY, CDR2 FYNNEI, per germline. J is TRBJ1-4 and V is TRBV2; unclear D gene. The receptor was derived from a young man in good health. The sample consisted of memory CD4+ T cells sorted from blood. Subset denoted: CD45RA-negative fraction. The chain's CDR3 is CASSEIPDPKKLFF. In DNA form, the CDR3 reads TGTGCCAGCAGTGAAATCCCAGACCCAAAAAAACTGTTTTTT.